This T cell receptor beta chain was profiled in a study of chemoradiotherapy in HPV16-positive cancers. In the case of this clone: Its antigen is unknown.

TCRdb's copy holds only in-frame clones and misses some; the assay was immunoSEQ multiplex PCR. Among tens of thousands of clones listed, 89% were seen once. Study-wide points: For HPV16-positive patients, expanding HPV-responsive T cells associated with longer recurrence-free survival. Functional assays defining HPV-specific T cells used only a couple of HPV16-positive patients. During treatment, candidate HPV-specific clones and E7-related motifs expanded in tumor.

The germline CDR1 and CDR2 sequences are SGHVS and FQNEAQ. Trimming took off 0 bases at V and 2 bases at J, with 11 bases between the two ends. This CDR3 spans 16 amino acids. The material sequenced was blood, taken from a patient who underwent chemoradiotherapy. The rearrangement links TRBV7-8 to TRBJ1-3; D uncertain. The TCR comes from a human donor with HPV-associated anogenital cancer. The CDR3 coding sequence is TGTGCCAGCAGCTTAGCCTCTTATACGACTGGAAACACCATATATTTT. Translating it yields CASSLASYTTGNTIYF.